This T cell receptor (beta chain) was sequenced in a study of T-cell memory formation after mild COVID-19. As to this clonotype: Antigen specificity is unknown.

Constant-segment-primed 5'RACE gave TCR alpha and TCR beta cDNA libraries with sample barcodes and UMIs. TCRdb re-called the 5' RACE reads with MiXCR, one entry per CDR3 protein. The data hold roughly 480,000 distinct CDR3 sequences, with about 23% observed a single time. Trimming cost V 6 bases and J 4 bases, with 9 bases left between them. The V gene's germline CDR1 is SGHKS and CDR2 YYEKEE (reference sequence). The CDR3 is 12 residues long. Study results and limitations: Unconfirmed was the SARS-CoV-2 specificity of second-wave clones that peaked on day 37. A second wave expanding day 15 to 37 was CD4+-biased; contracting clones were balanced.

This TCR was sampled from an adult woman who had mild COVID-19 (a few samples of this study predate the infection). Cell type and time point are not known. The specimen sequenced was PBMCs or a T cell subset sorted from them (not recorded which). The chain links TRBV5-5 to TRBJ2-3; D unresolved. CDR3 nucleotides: TGTGCCAGCACCTTAACTCCAGATACGCAGTATTTT. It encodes CASTLTPDTQYF.